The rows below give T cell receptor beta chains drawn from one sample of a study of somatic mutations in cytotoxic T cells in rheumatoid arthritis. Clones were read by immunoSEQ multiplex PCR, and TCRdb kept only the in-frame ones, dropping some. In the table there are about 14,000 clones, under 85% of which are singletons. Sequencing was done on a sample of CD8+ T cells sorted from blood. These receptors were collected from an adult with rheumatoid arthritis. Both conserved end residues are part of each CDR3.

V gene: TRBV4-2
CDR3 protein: CASSPQGAQPQHF

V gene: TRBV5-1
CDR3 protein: CASSIQGLQETQYF

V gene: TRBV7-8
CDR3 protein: CASSLPGGPNSPLHF

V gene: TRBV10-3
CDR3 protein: CAIREDRYNTEAFF

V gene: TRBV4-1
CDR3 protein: CASSQDREGGGNTEAFF

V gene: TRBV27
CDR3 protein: CASSLMGADTQYF

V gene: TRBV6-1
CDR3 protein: CASTNRDLGTQYF

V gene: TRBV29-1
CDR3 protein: CSVLRDRYQETQYF

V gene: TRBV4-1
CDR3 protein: CASSQVARGVEQFF

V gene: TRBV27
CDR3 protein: CASSSTGGRTDTQYF

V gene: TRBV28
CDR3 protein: CASRGQSSYYGYTF

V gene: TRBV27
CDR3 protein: CATRSGLTNEKLFF

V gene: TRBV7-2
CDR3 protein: CASSHRADTQYF

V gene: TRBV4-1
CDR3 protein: CASSPKASGYSPLHF

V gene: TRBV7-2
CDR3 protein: CASSLAEELEAGDTDTQYF

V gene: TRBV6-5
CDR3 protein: CASSAGGGVGTEAFF

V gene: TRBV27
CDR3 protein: CASSTGDTQYF

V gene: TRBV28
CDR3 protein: CASSFLTGGRTGELFF

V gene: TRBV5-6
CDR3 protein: CASSPGTGYGYTF

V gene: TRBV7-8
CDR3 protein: CASSPRGVELIAKNIQYF

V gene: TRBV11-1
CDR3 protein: CASSLVPAKDQETQYF

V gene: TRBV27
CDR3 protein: CASSLLTGWNTEAFF

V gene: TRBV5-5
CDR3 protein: CASSGEGPPNTEAFF

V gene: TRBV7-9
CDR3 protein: CASSRDRGLTGELFF

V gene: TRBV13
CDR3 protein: CASSQSTSFNEQFF

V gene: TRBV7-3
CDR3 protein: CASSLIAGDWETQYF

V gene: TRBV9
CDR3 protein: CASSTQDLAGGGNEQFF

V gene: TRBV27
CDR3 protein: CASSSKDTYTGELFF

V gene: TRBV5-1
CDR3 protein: CASSFHRGEQYF

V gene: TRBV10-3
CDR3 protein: CAITGGAFYGYTF

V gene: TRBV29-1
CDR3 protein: CSAQDSVNTEAFF

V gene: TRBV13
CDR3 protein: CASSPGSPNEQFF

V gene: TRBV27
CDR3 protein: CASKRGGYEQYF

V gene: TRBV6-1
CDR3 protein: CASSVGQGGDEQFF

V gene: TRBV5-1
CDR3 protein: CASSLAGRGGGTEAFF

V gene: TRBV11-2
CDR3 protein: CASSLLTGSYEQYF

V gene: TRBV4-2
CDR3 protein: CASSQTGTGTEKLFF

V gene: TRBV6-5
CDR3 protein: CASGRGLGTEAFF

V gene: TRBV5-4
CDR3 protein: CASSSGPNEQFF

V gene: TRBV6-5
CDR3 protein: CASSYFRGLDGELFF

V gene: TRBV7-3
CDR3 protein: CASSLRAGRNTEAFF

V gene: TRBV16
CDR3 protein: CASSKGQTFNQPQHF

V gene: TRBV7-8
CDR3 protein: CASSSDESTTNEKLFF